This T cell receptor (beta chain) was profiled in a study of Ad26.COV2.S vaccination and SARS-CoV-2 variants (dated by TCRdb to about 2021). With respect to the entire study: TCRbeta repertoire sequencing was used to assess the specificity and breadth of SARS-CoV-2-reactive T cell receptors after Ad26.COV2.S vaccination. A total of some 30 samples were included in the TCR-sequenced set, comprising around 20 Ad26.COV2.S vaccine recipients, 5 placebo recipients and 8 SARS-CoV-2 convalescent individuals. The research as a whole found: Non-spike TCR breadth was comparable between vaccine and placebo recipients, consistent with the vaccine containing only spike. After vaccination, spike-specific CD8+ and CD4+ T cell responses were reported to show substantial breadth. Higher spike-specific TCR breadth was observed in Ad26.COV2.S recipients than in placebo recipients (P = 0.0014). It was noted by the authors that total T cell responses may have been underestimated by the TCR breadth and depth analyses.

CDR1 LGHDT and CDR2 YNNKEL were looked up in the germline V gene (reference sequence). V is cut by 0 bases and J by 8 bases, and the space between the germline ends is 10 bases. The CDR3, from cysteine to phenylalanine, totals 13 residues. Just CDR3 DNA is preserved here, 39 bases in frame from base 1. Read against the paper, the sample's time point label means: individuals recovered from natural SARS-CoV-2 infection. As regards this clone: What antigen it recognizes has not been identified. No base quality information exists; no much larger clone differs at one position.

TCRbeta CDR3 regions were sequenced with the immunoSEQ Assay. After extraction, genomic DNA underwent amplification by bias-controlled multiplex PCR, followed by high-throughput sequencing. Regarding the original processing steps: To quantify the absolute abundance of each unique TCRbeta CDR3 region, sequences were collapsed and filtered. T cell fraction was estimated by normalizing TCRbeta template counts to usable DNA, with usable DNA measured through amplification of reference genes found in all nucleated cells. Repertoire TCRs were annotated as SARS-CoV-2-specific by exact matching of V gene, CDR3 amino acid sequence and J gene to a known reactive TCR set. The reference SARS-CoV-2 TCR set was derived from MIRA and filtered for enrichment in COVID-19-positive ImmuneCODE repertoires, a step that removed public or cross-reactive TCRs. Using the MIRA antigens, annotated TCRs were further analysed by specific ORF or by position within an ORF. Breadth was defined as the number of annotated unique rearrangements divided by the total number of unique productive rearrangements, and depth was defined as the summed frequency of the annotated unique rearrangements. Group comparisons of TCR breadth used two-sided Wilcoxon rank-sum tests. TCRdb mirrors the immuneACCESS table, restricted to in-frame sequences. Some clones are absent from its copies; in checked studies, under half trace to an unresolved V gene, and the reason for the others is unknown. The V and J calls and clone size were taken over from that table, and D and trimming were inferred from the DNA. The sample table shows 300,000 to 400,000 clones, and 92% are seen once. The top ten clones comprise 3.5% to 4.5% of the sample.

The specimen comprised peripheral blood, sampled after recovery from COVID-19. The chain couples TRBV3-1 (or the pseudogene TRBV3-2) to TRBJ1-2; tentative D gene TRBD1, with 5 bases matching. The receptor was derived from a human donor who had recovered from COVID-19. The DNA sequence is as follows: TGTGCCAGCAGCCAAGATAACCGGGGCGGCTACACCTTC. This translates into CASSQDNRGGYTF.